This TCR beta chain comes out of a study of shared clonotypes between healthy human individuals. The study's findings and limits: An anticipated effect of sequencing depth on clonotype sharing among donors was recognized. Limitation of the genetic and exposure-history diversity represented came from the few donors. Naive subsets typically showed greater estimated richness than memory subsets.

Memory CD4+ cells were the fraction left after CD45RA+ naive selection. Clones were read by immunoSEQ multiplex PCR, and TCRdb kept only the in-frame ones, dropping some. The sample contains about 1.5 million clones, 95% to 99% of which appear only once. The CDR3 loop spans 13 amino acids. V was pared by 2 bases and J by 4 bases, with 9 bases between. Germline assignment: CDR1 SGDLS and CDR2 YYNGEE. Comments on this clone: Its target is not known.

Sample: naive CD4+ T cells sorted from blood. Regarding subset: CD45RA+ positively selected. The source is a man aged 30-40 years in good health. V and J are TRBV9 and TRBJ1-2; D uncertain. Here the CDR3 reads CASSVLEGYGYTF. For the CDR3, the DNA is TGTGCCAGCAGCGTTCTCGAAGGCTATGGCTACACCTTC.